Listed here are 29 T cell receptor beta chains from one sample, sequenced in a study of T cells in Graves' hyperthyroidism and ophthalmopathy. RNA transcripts provided the source from which TCR beta CDR3 regions were amplified. An initial round of RT-PCR targeting the TCR CDR3 relied on the HTBI primer set. TCRdb re-called the multiplex PCR reads with MiXCR, one entry per CDR3 protein. This table holds around 800,000 distinct CDR3 sequences, over 35% found once. Sequencing was performed on blood. These receptors were obtained from a man in his late teens or twenties with Graves' hyperthyroidism.

This clonotype was observed at least ten times. V usage is TRBV12-3 or TRBV12-4 and J usage is TRBJ2-7; TRBD1 or TRBD2 may be the D gene (5 bases each). V was shortened by 7 bases and J by 5 bases, with 12 bases between the two germline ends. CDR3 length equals 12 residues. Here the CDR3 DNA reads TGTGCCAGCACCCTGTGGGGGAACGAGCAGTACTTC. Its translation: CASTLWGNEQYF.

Many counts were recorded for this clonotype. This chain uses TRBV7-2 with TRBJ2-7, with 7 bases identical to TRBD2. The CDR3 runs to 15 residues. V dropped 5 bases and J dropped 3; count of bases not matched to a gene: 10. Germline V gene data show CDR1 as SGHTA and CDR2 as FQGNSA. The CDR3 sequence is CASSPTLAESYEQYF. Here the CDR3 DNA reads TGTGCCAGCAGCCCGACCCTAGCGGAGAGCTACGAGCAGTACTTC.

The chain links TRBV29-1 to TRBJ1-2, with TRBD1 as a possible D gene (5 bases). The CDR3 is 14 residues long. V was cut by 8 bases and J by 7 bases, with 23 bases left in between. Germline lookup yields CDR1 SQVTM and CDR2 ANQGSEA. The CDR3, as DNA: TGCAGCAGTGAAGAGTCAGGGCGTGCGTCTGGCTACACCTTC. It is translated as CSSEESGRASGYTF.

There are many counts of this clonotype. The chain joins TRBV7-9 to TRBJ1-1; D unresolved. The germline CDR1 and CDR2 sequences are SEHNR and FQNEAQ (reference sequence). V lost 5 bases and J lost 8, with 9 bases in between. The CDR3 runs to 11 residues. The CDR3 is CASSQNWEAFF. CDR3 nucleotide sequence: TGTGCCAGCAGCCAAAATTGGGAAGCTTTCTTT.

This clonotype was found a few times. The CDR3 coding sequence is TGCAGTGCTAGGGAGCCCAAGGTCGGGGTAACTGAAGCTTTCTTT. Translation: CSAREPKVGVTEAFF. The rearrangement uses TRBV20-1 and TRBJ1-1; D gene unclear. V lost 3 bases, J lost 5 bases, and 19 bases lay in between. The CDR3 has 15 residues. Germline lookup yields CDR1 DFQATT and CDR2 SNEGSKA (reference sequence).

The chain is built from TRBV11-2 and TRBJ1-1, with a possible D match to TRBD1 (5 bases). Trimming removed 5 bases at V and 6 bases at J, with 13 bases between. The CDR3 totals 13 residues. The germline CDR1 and CDR2 sequences are SGHAT and FQNNGV. The CDR3 spells CASSRGSWAEAFF. CDR3 sequence (DNA): TGTGCCAGCAGCAGGGGATCTTGGGCTGAAGCTTTCTTT. The variable domain in full, with the rest retrieved from reference TRBV11-2 and TRBJ1-1, is EAGVAQSPRYKIIEKRQSVAFWCNPISGHATLYWYQQILGQGPKLLIQFQNNGVVDDSQLPKDRFSAERLKGVDSTLKIQPAKLEDSAVYLCASSRGSWAEAFFGQGTRLTVV.

The rearrangement uses TRBV20-1 and TRBJ1-5, with D perhaps TRBD1 (6 bases). Germline V gene lookup returns CDR1 DFQATT and CDR2 SNEGSKA (reference sequence). V was pared by 0 bases and J by 2 bases, with 14 bases between. The CDR3 is 16 amino acids. The CDR3 spells CSARDITQGGNQPQHF. For the CDR3, the DNA is TGCAGTGCTAGAGATATCACACAGGGCGGCAATCAGCCCCAGCATTTT.

This clonotype appeared many times. For the CDR3, the DNA is TGTGCCACCAGCAGTTGGTCGGGACTAGCGAGGGAGACCCAGTACTTC. Translating gives CATSSWSGLARETQYF. J is TRBJ2-5 and V is TRBV15; the match to TRBD2 covers 10 bases. The V gene's germline CDR1 is LNHNV and CDR2 YYDKDF (reference sequence). V was pared by 3 bases and J by 5 bases, with 9 bases of the junction left unmatched. The CDR3 is made up of 16 amino acids.

The chain couples TRBV2 to TRBJ2-7; the D gene is possibly TRBD1 (5 bases). Per germline, CDR1 SNHLY and CDR2 FYNNEI. The CDR3 length is 13 residues. V gave up 6 bases and J gave up 1 base, with 10 bases separating them. CDR3 DNA: TGTGCCAGCAGAGTGACAGTTTCCTACGAGCAGTACTTC. It encodes CASRVTVSYEQYF.

This clonotype was picked up many times. V is TRBV19 and J is TRBJ2-7, with TRBD1 matching over 7 bases. After removal of 2 bases from V and 6 bases from J, the junction contained 4 bases not matched to a gene. This CDR3 region has 13 residues. Per the germline V gene, CDR1 is LNHDA and CDR2 is SQIVND (reference sequence). The DNA for the CDR3 is TGTGCCAGTAGTATAACAGGGGTGGCCGAGCAGTACTTC. This encodes CASSITGVAEQYF.

This chain connects TRBV9 to TRBJ1-4; a possible D gene is TRBD1 (5 bases). CDR3 length equals 14 residues. Between the trimmed V and J ends, which lost 3 bases and 4 bases, there was a span of 10 bases. The germline gives CDR1 SGDLS, CDR2 YYNGEE. CDR3: CASSGGTDNEKLFF. The CDR3 DNA is TGTGCCAGCAGCGGGGGGACTGATAATGAAAAACTGTTTTTT.

Here the CDR3 reads CASRETSGGETQYF. For the CDR3, the DNA is TGTGCCAGCAGGGAGACTAGCGGAGGAGAGACCCAGTACTTC. This sequence joins TRBV7-9 and TRBJ2-5, with 9 positions matching TRBD2. The CDR3 is 14 residues long. The ends lost 6 bases at V and 4 bases at J; junction bases unmatched: 6. CDR1 SEHNR and CDR2 FQNEAQ come from the germline V gene (reference sequence). Together with reference TRBV7-9 and TRBJ2-5, the CDR3 gives the full variable domain: DTGVSQNPRHKITKRGQNVTFRCDPISEHNRLYWYRQTLGQGPEFLTYFQNEAQLEKSRLLSDRFSAERPKGSFSTLEIQRTEQGDSAMYLCASRETSGGETQYFGPGTRLLVL.

The CDR3 spells CASSSSSGTHKYF. CDR3 DNA sequence: TGTGCCAGCAGCTCGTCTAGCGGGACCCATAAGTATTTT. This rearrangement joins TRBV7-2 to TRBJ2-3; TRBD2 matches 9 bases. CDR1 and CDR2 (germline): SGHTA, FQGNSA. V lost 4 bases to trimming and J lost 13 bases; unmatched junction nucleotides: 9. The CDR3 contains 13 residues.

J is TRBJ2-3 and V is TRBV12-3 or TRBV12-4; 8 positions agree with TRBD2. The CDR3 contains 17 residues. V was clipped by 6 bases and J by 2 bases; unmatched bases: 13. The CDR3: CASSTPTSGPPTDTQYF. The CDR3 DNA sequence: TGTGCCAGCAGCACCCCAACTAGCGGTCCCCCCACAGATACGCAGTATTTT.

The chain joins TRBV2 to TRBJ2-5, with a weak D call TRBD2 (5 bases). Germline V gene data show CDR1 as SNHLY and CDR2 as FYNNEI. Trimming pared 8 bases from V and 5 bases from J, leaving 15 bases between. CDR3 size: 13 residues. DNA of the CDR3: TGTGCCAGCTCACCACCTAGCTGGGAGACCCAGTACTTC. Its translation: CASSPPSWETQYF. The full variable domain, in which reference TRBV2 and TRBJ2-5 provide the parts outside the CDR3, is EPEVTQTPSHQVTQMGQEVILRCVPISNHLYFYWYRQILGQKVEFLVSFYNNEISEKSEIFDDQFSVERPDGSNFTLKIRSTKLEDSAMYFCASSPPSWETQYFGPGTRLLVL.

In regard to this clonotype: A much larger clone lies one base from this, so it may be a read error. The chain links TRBV2 to TRBJ2-7; weak D call: TRBD1 (6 bases). Germline V CDR1 and CDR2: SNHLY, FYNNEI. The V end lost 10 bases, the J end lost 5 bases, and 18 bases lay between the germline ends. CDR3 length: 13 amino acids. CDR3 sequence: CATQGRGFNEQYF. CDR3 bases: TGTGCCACACAGGGTAGGGGTTTCAACGAGCAGTACTTC.

This chain connects TRBV19 to TRBJ1-1; D unclear. Per germline, CDR1 LNHDA and CDR2 SQIVND (reference sequence). V lost 5 bases and J 0 bases, leaving 16 bases between the germline ends. CDR3 length: 16 residues. The CDR3 sequence is CASSLGGTLMNTEAFF. CDR3 bases: TGTGCCAGTAGTTTGGGCGGAACCTTGATGAACACTGAAGCTTTCTTT.

The J gene is TRBJ1-3, the V gene TRBV29-1, with no clear D. This CDR3 comprises 16 residues. Germline V gene sequence: CDR1 SQVTM, CDR2 ANQGSEA. V was clipped by 0 bases and J by 3 bases, with 15 bases between them. The CDR3 bases are TGCAGCGTTGAAGATTCAGATAAGGGTTTTGGAAACACCATATATTTT. Amino acid sequence: CSVEDSDKGFGNTIYF.

The sample holds a few counts of this clonotype. The chain has TRBV19 and TRBJ1-1; possibly TRBD1 for D (5 bases). The CDR3 consists of 15 residues. Trimming shortened V by 3 bases and J by 1 base, and 12 bases separated the two germline ends. Per the germline V gene, CDR1 is LNHDA and CDR2 is SQIVND (reference sequence). For the CDR3, the DNA is TGTGCCAGTAGTATCCAATCAACAGGGAACACTGAAGCTTTCTTT. Translation: CASSIQSTGNTEAFF.

This clonotype is a singleton in its sample. V is TRBV11-2 and J is TRBJ1-5; 8 nucleotides align to TRBD1. The J segment lost 9 bases and the V segment lost 6 bases, leaving 13 bases of the junction unmatched. Germline assignment: CDR1 SGHAT and CDR2 FQNNGV. The CDR3 spans 15 residues. The CDR3 DNA follows: TGTGCCAGCAGTCAACAAGGGACAGGCCACGGGCCCCAGCATTTT. This translates into CASSQQGTGHGPQHF.

A word on this clonotype: A clone one base away is much larger, so this may be a read error. The chain has TRBV5-1 and TRBJ1-2, with 8 bases aligning to TRBD1. Germline loops: CDR1 SGHRS, CDR2 YFSETQ. The CDR3 has 13 amino acids. The CDR3 loop reads CASGAGDRPGYTF. In DNA form, the CDR3 reads TGTGCCAGCGGCGCAGGGGACAGGCCTGGCTACACCTTC.

This clonotype was detected many times. The chain carries TRBV24-1 and TRBJ2-2, with TRBD2 matching 15 bases. J lost 7 bases, V lost 7 bases, and 6 bases had no gene match. CDR3 size: 16 residues. Germline lookup yields CDR1 KGHDR and CDR2 SFDVKD. CDR3 in amino acids: CATSAGTSGRIGELFF. The CDR3 nucleotides are TGTGCCACCAGCGCCGGGACTAGCGGGAGGATCGGGGAGCTGTTTTTT.

The gene calls are TRBV20-1 and TRBJ2-7; TRBD2 agrees at 12 bases. Germline CDR1 DFQATT, CDR2 SNEGSKA (reference sequence). Trimming took 6 bases from V and 2 from J; bases not matched to a gene: 5. This CDR3 has 14 amino acids. The CDR3 DNA reads as TGCAGTGCCACCCGGACTAGCGGGACCTACGAGCAGTACTTC. This sequence encodes CSATRTSGTYEQYF.

Note on this clonotype: This sequence may be a read error, since a much larger clone differs from it by one base. The rearrangement uses TRBV20-1 and TRBJ1-1; a possible D gene is TRBD1 (5 bases). This CDR3 is 14 amino acids long. The V gene's germline CDR1 is DFQATT and CDR2 SNEGSKA (reference sequence). DNA for the CDR3: TGCAGTGCTAGAGTCCCAGGGATAGACACTAAAGCTTTCTTT. Its protein is CSARVPGIDTKAFF.

This clonotype was seen just once. The chain has TRBV10-3 and TRBJ1-2, with 10 bases aligning to TRBD1. The CDR3 length is 12 residues. Germline V gives CDR1 ENHRY, CDR2 SYGVKD. The junction had 7 bases not matched to a gene; V was cut back by 10 bases and J by 8 bases. CDR3 DNA: TGTGCCACCGGGACAGGGGAGGAAGGCTACACCTTC. Translated, it gives CATGTGEEGYTF.

This clonotype occurred a few times. DNA of the CDR3: TGTGCCAGCAGTCCAGGATCCGGTCTTAGGGCTTTCTTT. It is translated as CASSPGSGLRAFF. The chain carries TRBV6-5 and TRBJ1-1; D remains ambiguous. The CDR3 has 13 residues. The germline gives CDR1 MNHEY, CDR2 SVGAGI. V lost 5 bases and J lost 11, with 18 bases in between.

This clonotype was observed a handful of times. The chain employs TRBV9 and TRBJ2-2; D unresolved. The germline V gene has CDR1 SGDLS and CDR2 YYNGEE. Trimming cost V 4 bases and J 0 bases, with 13 bases left between them. This CDR3 region has 16 residues. The CDR3 loop reads CASSSWPRPNTGELFF. DNA of the CDR3: TGTGCCAGCAGCTCTTGGCCCAGGCCGAACACCGGGGAGCTGTTTTTT.

This clonotype was counted a few times. This sequence joins TRBV6-5 and TRBJ1-2, with no clear D. The germline V and J ends were trimmed by 2 bases and 4 bases, with 14 bases remaining between them. Germline V lookup: CDR1 MNHEY, CDR2 SVGAGI. The CDR3 consists of 15 residues. As DNA, the CDR3 is TGTGCCAGCAGTTACCCCACAGACGAGTCCTATGGCTACACCTTC. It encodes CASSYPTDESYGYTF.

CDR3 coding DNA: TGTGCCACCAGCCTTGGGGCCACCGAAGCTTTCTTT. Translating it yields CATSLGATEAFF. The chain recombines TRBV24-1 with TRBJ1-1, with D tentatively TRBD1 (5 bases). V was pared by 7 bases and J by 8 bases, with 13 bases between. CDR1 and CDR2 (germline): KGHDR, SFDVKD. This CDR3 comprises 12 residues.